The text below deals with one T cell receptor beta chain. Antigen specificity is unknown. The identical CDR3 is also encoded by other nucleotide sequences in the sample. The sample comes from a study of OX40 agonist ivuxolimab in advanced cancers. This CDR3 is 15 amino acids long. V was pared by 0 bases and J by 0 bases, with 7 bases between. Germline-derived CDR1 and CDR2 are SGHRS and YFSETQ. Here immunoSEQ multiplex PCR was the method, and the copy in TCRdb shows in-frame clones only, minus some. The sample contains about 94,000 clones, approximately 93% of which appear only once. Study-level points and caveats: Expanded peripheral T-cell antigen specificity went undetermined. Blood T cells, both CD4+ and CD8+, expanded clonally by week 6 at 0.1 to 3.0 mg/kg. Part of the nonresponder group also had normalized T-cell clonal expansion that was low.

V usage is TRBV5-1 and J usage is TRBJ1-3; D is uncertain. This sequence originates from an adult with an advanced solid tumor such as melanoma, head and neck, liver or kidney cancer. Sequenced here: CD4+ or CD8+ T cells sorted from blood, sampled in a trial of the OX40 agonist ivuxolimab. The CDR3 protein is CASSLDGSSGNTIYF. The CDR3, as DNA: TGCGCCAGCAGCTTGGACGGAAGCTCTGGAAACACCATATATTTT.